One sample yielded the 27 T cell receptor beta chains listed below, sequenced in a study of T cells in Graves' hyperthyroidism and ophthalmopathy. Amplified TCR beta CDR3 regions derived from RNA transcripts. With the HTBI primer set, the TCR CDR3 went through a first round of RT-PCR. TCRdb re-derived calls from the multiplex PCR reads in MiXCR, one entry per CDR3 protein. The profile covers around 450,000 distinct CDR3 sequences, with 15% to 19% appearing a single time and around 7.7% taken by the ten largest. The specimen was blood. The receptor set was obtained from a woman in her late teens or twenties with Graves' hyperthyroidism.

This clonotype was counted at least ten times. The genes are TRBV20-1 and TRBJ2-7, with TRBD2 identical over 7 bases. The germline V gene has CDR1 DFQATT and CDR2 SNEGSKA (reference sequence). CDR3 length: 13 residues. The J segment lost 6 bases and the V segment lost 6 bases, leaving 11 bases of the junction unmatched. CDR3 protein: CSAPASGVGEQYF. The DNA of the CDR3 is TGCAGTGCCCCCGCTAGCGGTGTCGGCGAGCAGTACTTC.

This clonotype was seen more than once but under ten times. This rearrangement joins TRBV7-6 to TRBJ1-6; 7 positions agree with TRBD1. The germline V gene encodes CDR1 SGHVS and CDR2 FNYEAQ. This CDR3 is 16 amino acids long. Trimming cost V 4 bases and J 9 bases; bases outside gene matches: 12. Here the CDR3 reads CASSSNQGGAGSPLHF. Here the CDR3 DNA reads TGTGCCAGCAGCTCGAATCAGGGGGGGGCAGGTTCACCCCTCCACTTT.

The chain links TRBV5-8 to TRBJ1-3; 7 nucleotides align to TRBD1. With 2 bases clipped from V and 8 bases from J, the junction kept 13 bases outside the gene matches. CDR3 size: 16 residues. Germline V lookup: CDR1 SGHTS, CDR2 YDEGEE. CDR3 region: CASSFGLDRRRDTIYF. As DNA, the CDR3 is TGTGCCAGCAGCTTCGGCCTGGACAGGCGACGGGACACCATATATTTT.

In its sample, this clonotype was seen many times. The rearrangement uses TRBV24-1 and TRBJ1-1; D is possibly TRBD1 (6 bases). Per the germline V gene, CDR1 is KGHDR and CDR2 is SFDVKD. The CDR3 has 14 residues. V dropped 7 bases and J dropped 5 bases, with 16 bases sitting between them. CDR3 DNA sequence: TGTGCCACCAGCGGAAGTCGGGGGCGGACTGAAGCTTTCTTT. It codes for CATSGSRGRTEAFF.

This clonotype showed up just a few times. This chain joins TRBV29-1 and TRBJ2-1, with 10 bases identical to TRBD1. The V gene's germline CDR1 is SQVTM and CDR2 ANQGSEA. V lost 6 bases and J lost 4; bases outside the gene matches: 6. This CDR3 has 14 residues. In nucleotides, the CDR3 is TGCAGCGTCGTGACAGGGGGCTCTTACAATGAGCAGTTCTTC. This gives the protein CSVVTGGSYNEQFF.

This clonotype was seen repeatedly, ten times or more. The chain combines TRBV6-5 with TRBJ1-2, with 8 bases fitting TRBD1. V dropped 2 bases and J dropped 7; count of bases not matched to a gene: 3. Germline V gene lookup returns CDR1 MNHEY and CDR2 SVGAGI. This CDR3 comprises 13 residues. Written as DNA, the CDR3 is TGTGCCAGCAGTTACGCGGGACAGGCTGGCTACACCTTC. Amino acid sequence: CASSYAGQAGYTF.

Many counts were recorded for this clonotype. CDR3 region: CASRGDRQETQYF. DNA for the CDR3: TGTGCCAGCAGGGGGGACAGGCAAGAGACCCAGTACTTC. The chain employs TRBV2 and TRBJ2-5; the match to TRBD1 covers 8 bases. V was pared by 6 bases and J by 2 bases, with 2 bases of the junction left unmatched. Germline values: CDR1 SNHLY, CDR2 FYNNEI. The CDR3 is 13 residues long.

This clonotype has more than one count but fewer than ten. The chain recombines TRBV6-1 with TRBJ1-4; D gene ambiguous. CDR1 is MNHNS, CDR2 SASEGT, per germline. V was clipped by 4 bases and J by 8 bases, with 17 bases between them. The length of the CDR3 is 15 residues. The DNA of the CDR3 is TGTGCCAGCAGTGCCGAGGGAAGGGTATACGAAAAACTGTTTTTT. Translation gives CASSAEGRVYEKLFF.

This clonotype has a count of ten or more. The chain links TRBV11-3 to TRBJ2-1, with D perhaps matching TRBD2 (6 bases). V lost 1 base and J lost 3, with 7 bases in between. This CDR3 contains 14 residues. In germline, CDR1 is SGHNT, CDR2 YENEEA. The CDR3 DNA follows: TGTGCCAGCAGCTTAGCGGAGGGCTACAATGAGCAGTTCTTC. Translating it yields CASSLAEGYNEQFF.

This clonotype was observed at least ten times. The chain combines TRBV7-9 with TRBJ1-6, with 10 bases that match TRBD1. Germline CDR1 SEHNR, CDR2 FQNEAQ (reference sequence). CDR3 length: 15 amino acids. The V gene end was trimmed by 1 base and the J gene end by 8 bases; junction bases not matched to a gene: 2. The CDR3 reads CASSLGDRGDSPLHF. The DNA for the CDR3 is TGTGCCAGCAGCTTAGGGGACAGGGGTGATTCACCCCTCCACTTT.

This clonotype has only a few counts. The chain has TRBV28 and TRBJ2-2; 9 bases fit TRBD1. The CDR3 is 15 amino acids. V lost 7 bases and J lost 7; bases outside the gene matches: 10. Per the germline V gene, CDR1 is MDHEN and CDR2 is SYDVKM. DNA for the CDR3: TGTGCCAGCATTTCCCCTCCGGGACAGGGCGGGGAGCTGTTTTTT. This codes for CASISPPGQGGELFF.

This sequence joins TRBV7-9 and TRBJ1-4, with 8 bases matching TRBD1. Trimming took 2 bases from V and 5 from J; bases not matched to a gene: 10. CDR3 size: 17 residues. CDR1 and CDR2 from the germline V gene are SEHNR and FQNEAQ (reference sequence). Here the CDR3 reads CASSLYRTGQLNEKLFF. CDR3 nucleotide sequence: TGTGCCAGCAGCTTATACCGGACAGGGCAACTCAATGAAAAACTGTTTTTT.

In the case of this clonotype: Since the CDR3 does not end with the conserved phenylalanine or tryptophan, this likely comes from a read error. V gene TRBV3-1 combines with J gene TRBJ1-2, with a possible D match to TRBD1 (6 bases). The CDR3 has 15 amino acids. V was shortened by 4 bases and J by 1 base, with 13 bases between the two germline ends. Germline V lookup: CDR1 LGHDT, CDR2 YNNKEL (reference sequence). CDR3 sequence reads: CASSLQGRVNYGYTL. As DNA, the CDR3 is TGTGCCAGCAGCCTTCAGGGGCGAGTTAACTATGGCTACACCCTC.

In this sample, this clonotype turned up many times. The chain recombines TRBV28 with TRBJ1-3, with 7 bases aligning to TRBD1. CDR1 is MDHEN and CDR2 is SYDVKM in the germline V gene. V shed 7 bases and J 4 bases; nucleotides not matched to a gene: 4. There are 13 residues in the CDR3. The CDR3 nucleotides read TGTGCCAGCACACCAGGGGGAGGAAACACCATATATTTT. Translating gives CASTPGGGNTIYF.

This clonotype came up a few times. The chain links TRBV10-3 to TRBJ1-3; 7 bases align to TRBD1. CDR1 ENHRY and CDR2 SYGVKD come from the germline V gene. Trimming cost V 6 bases and J 0 bases; bases outside gene matches: 5. This CDR3 contains 15 residues. The CDR3 spells CAISSGTASGNTIYF. CDR3 coding DNA: TGTGCCATCAGCAGCGGGACAGCCTCTGGAAACACCATATATTTT.

This clonotype has a count of ten or more. CDR3: CASSRLPGSYEQYF. The CDR3 region has the DNA TGTGCCAGCAGCCGCCTCCCGGGGAGCTACGAGCAGTACTTC. This chain uses TRBV7-2 with TRBJ2-7, with D maybe TRBD2 (5 bases). V lost 5 bases, J lost 3 bases, and 14 bases lay in between. CDR1 and CDR2 (germline): SGHTA, FQGNSA. The CDR3 is 14 amino acids.

The sample holds many counts of this clonotype. Here the CDR3 reads CASRRRGQGAANEKLFF. DNA of the CDR3: TGTGCCAGCAGACGTCGGGGACAGGGGGCTGCTAATGAAAAACTGTTTTTT. The V gene is TRBV6-1, the J gene TRBJ1-4, with 12 bases that match TRBD1. Losses at the gene ends were 6 bases for V and 3 bases for J; bases not matched to a gene: 8. CDR3 length equals 17 residues. The germline gives CDR1 MNHNS, CDR2 SASEGT.

This clonotype was seen a handful of times. The V gene is TRBV6-5, the J gene TRBJ1-6; possible D gene TRBD1, 5 bases. The ends were cut back, 1 base at V and 9 bases at J, with 10 bases in the middle. Germline V gene lookup returns CDR1 MNHEY and CDR2 SVGAGI. This CDR3 is built from 14 residues. The CDR3 bases are TGTGCCAGCAGTTACTTGCAGGGAAGTTCACCCCTCCACTTT. This gives the protein CASSYLQGSSPLHF.

A few counts support this clonotype. V and J are TRBV3-1 and TRBJ1-3, with D perhaps TRBD1 (6 bases). This CDR3 has 16 amino acids. CDR1 and CDR2 from the germline V gene are LGHDT and YNNKEL (reference sequence). V dropped 1 base and J dropped 0 bases, with 10 bases sitting between them. The CDR3 region is CASSQGQGFSGNTIYF. The DNA for the CDR3 is TGTGCCAGCAGCCAAGGTCAGGGGTTCTCTGGAAACACCATATATTTT.

The sample holds many counts of this clonotype. The rearrangement links TRBV5-1 to TRBJ2-5, with D maybe TRBD2 (6 bases). CDR3 length equals 13 residues. Trimming stripped 4 bases from V and 5 bases from J, with 12 bases between. The germline CDR1 and CDR2 sequences are SGHRS and YFSETQ. CDR3 bases: TGCGCCAGCAGCGGCGGCCGGGAGGAGACCCAGTACTTC. Its translation is CASSGGREETQYF.

This chain joins TRBV19 and TRBJ1-6, with D unresolved. The germline V gene encodes CDR1 LNHDA and CDR2 SQIVND (reference sequence). V lost 3 bases and J 9 bases, leaving 9 bases between the germline ends. The CDR3 covers 13 residues. The CDR3 DNA is TGTGCCAGTAGTATCCCTCAGGCTTCACCCCTCCACTTT. Its translation: CASSIPQASPLHF.

The chain joins TRBV7-9 to TRBJ1-2; no firm D call. Germline V gives CDR1 SEHNR, CDR2 FQNEAQ (reference sequence). This CDR3 is 14 amino acids long. V shed 3 bases and J shed 7 bases, with 15 bases lying between them. The CDR3 region is CASSLEVEPSGYTF. The CDR3 DNA reads as TGTGCCAGCAGCTTGGAAGTGGAGCCTTCTGGCTACACCTTC. The full variable domain, with the rest looked up from reference TRBV7-9 and TRBJ1-2, is DTGVSQNPRHKITKRGQNVTFRCDPISEHNRLYWYRQTLGQGPEFLTYFQNEAQLEKSRLLSDRFSAERPKGSFSTLEIQRTEQGDSAMYLCASSLEVEPSGYTFGSGTRLTVV.

On this clonotype itself: A single base separates this from a much larger clone, so it may be a read error. The chain has TRBV6-9 and TRBJ1-2; D unresolved. V lost 3 bases and J lost 4, with 15 bases in between. Germline CDR1 reads MNHGY; CDR2 reads SVAAGI. The CDR3 is 15 amino acids. As DNA, the CDR3 is TGTGCCAGCAGTTACGGGATAGGGTCAAGCTATGGCTACACCTTC. This gives the protein CASSYGIGSSYGYTF.

This clonotype was seen many times. This rearrangement joins TRBV2 to TRBJ2-7, with D unresolved. V was shortened by 6 bases and J by 3 bases, with 6 bases between the two germline ends. CDR1 SNHLY and CDR2 FYNNEI come from the germline V gene. This CDR3 is 11 amino acids long. The CDR3 protein is CASRTVYEQYF. The CDR3 DNA reads as TGTGCCAGCAGAACAGTCTACGAGCAGTACTTC.

This clonotype was detected many times. The J gene is TRBJ2-3, the V gene TRBV28; D is ambiguous. Germline CDR1 and CDR2: MDHEN and SYDVKM. V gave up 5 bases and J gave up 1 base, with 7 bases separating them. CDR3 length: 13 residues. For the CDR3, the DNA is TGTGCCAGCAGTCAGGACGGCACAGATACGCAGTATTTT. Translating gives CASSQDGTDTQYF.

This clonotype was detected ten times or more. The gene calls are TRBV7-8 and TRBJ2-7; D call uncertain. The germline CDR1 and CDR2 sequences are SGHVS and FQNEAQ. Trimming stripped 1 base from V and 8 bases from J, with 12 bases between. This CDR3 region has 13 residues. The DNA for the CDR3 is TGTGCCAGCAGCTTAGGGGCAGATAGAAAGCAGTACTTC. Protein: CASSLGADRKQYF.

V is TRBV20-1 and J is TRBJ2-3; D remains unclear. Per the germline V gene, CDR1 is DFQATT and CDR2 is SNEGSKA (reference sequence). Trimming removed 3 bases from V and 2 bases from J, with 9 bases in between. The CDR3 spans 13 residues. CDR3 nucleotides: TGCAGTGCTAGGCTGGACCCCACAGATACGCAGTATTTT. Amino acids: CSARLDPTDTQYF.